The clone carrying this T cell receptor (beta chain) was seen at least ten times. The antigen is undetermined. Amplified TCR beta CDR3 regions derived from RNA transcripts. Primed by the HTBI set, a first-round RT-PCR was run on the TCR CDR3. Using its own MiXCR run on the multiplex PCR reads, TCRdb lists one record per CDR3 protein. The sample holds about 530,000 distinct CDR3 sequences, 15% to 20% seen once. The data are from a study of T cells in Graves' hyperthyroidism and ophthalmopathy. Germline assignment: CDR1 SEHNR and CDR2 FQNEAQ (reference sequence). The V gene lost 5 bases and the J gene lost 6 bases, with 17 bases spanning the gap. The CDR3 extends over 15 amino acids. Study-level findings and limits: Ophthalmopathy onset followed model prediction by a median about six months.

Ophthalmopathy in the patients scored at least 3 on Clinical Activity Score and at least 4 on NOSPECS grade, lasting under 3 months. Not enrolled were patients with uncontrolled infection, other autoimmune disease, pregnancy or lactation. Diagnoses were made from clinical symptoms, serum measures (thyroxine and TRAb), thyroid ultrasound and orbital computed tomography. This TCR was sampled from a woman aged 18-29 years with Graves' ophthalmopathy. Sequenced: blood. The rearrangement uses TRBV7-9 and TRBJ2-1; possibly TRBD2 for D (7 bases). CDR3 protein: CASSPPGGRSNEQFF. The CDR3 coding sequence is TGTGCCAGCAGCCCACCCGGGGGGCGGAGCAATGAGCAGTTCTTC.